This TCR beta chain is drawn from a study of CD8 T cells in Susac syndrome. FACS was used to enrich TEMRA cells, whereas the CD8+ and CD4+ T cells were obtained by negative isolation. Random hexamers were used to reverse transcribe the RNA input (roughly 0.5 to 1 ug). Across 54 Vbeta and 13 Jbeta, TCR beta CDR3 was amplified with immunoSEQ multiplex PCR. TCRdb fed the immunoSEQ multiplex PCR reads into MiXCR, producing one record per CDR3 protein. The sample yields 160,000 or so distinct CDR3 sequences, approximately 95% seen once. The length of the CDR3 is 14 residues. The V segment lost 3 bases and the J segment 9 bases; nucleotides outside the gene matches: 9. Germline V gene data show CDR1 as SGDLS and CDR2 as YYNGEE.

What was sequenced was CD8+ T cells from PBMCs. This chain connects TRBV9 to TRBJ2-4; 7 bases are shared with TRBD2. The sequence was obtained from a human donor with multiple sclerosis. The CDR3 sequence is CASSDGLDMSIQYF. The CDR3 DNA follows: TGTGCCAGCAGCGATGGACTAGATATGAGCATTCAGTACTTC.